These T cell receptor beta chains were read from a single sample in a study of immune characterization of retroperitoneal liposarcoma. TCRdb itself ran the PCR reads through MiXCR, one entry per CDR3 protein. Among some 10,000 distinct CDR3 sequences listed, around a quarter were seen once. The sequencing sample was made of tumor tissue. The receptors stem from a female donor with retroperitoneal liposarcoma. Each CDR3 is given without its conserved first and last residue. Clone size is not always given. Where it is, it says once, few, many or a class for expanded clones.

V: TRBV6-1; size: .; J: TRBJ2-1; CDR3: ASGADRGSYEQF
V: TRBV6-1; size: medium-sized; J: TRBJ2-1; CDR3: ASRAYSGLEAKNIQF
V: TRBV7-2; size: medium-sized; J: TRBJ2-2; CDR3: ASRRLTGELF
V: TRBV12-3/TRBV12-4; size: few; J: TRBJ2-1; CDR3: ASRGSGGGDEQF
V: TRBV7-2; size: medium-sized; J: TRBJ2-1; CDR3: ASSLVGGGSHNEQF
V: TRBV10-1; size: few; J: TRBJ2-7; CDR3: ASSPSGSGEQY
V: TRBV25-1; size: .; J: TRBJ2-1; CDR3: ASSEPGAETQF
V: TRBV5-1; size: .; J: .; CDR3: ASSSQGQETQY
V: TRBV6-1; size: many; J: TRBJ1-2; CDR3: ASSLPGQGTYGYT
V: TRBV6-1; size: medium-sized; J: TRBJ2-7; CDR3: ASTPPGGSGSREQY
V: TRBV10-3; size: .; J: TRBJ2-3; CDR3: AISRTSTDTQY
V: TRBV7-2; size: many; J: TRBJ2-1; CDR3: ASSWGGEQF
V: TRBV7-2; size: medium-sized; J: TRBJ2-4; CDR3: ASSYRGAGAKNIQY
V: TRBV7-6; size: .; J: TRBJ2-5; CDR3: ASSPPGRTNEQY
V: TRBV27; size: .; J: TRBJ2-5; CDR3: ASTSGTAQETQY
V: TRBV4-3; size: .; J: TRBJ2-7; CDR3: ASSPPTGDSGEQY
V: TRBV6-6; size: medium-sized; J: TRBJ2-1; CDR3: ASSYLSISSYNEQF
V: TRBV12-3/TRBV12-4; size: few; J: TRBJ2-7; CDR3: ASSSKPGGVAYEQY
V: TRBV7-8; size: .; J: TRBJ1-1; CDR3: ASSFGGLETEAF
V: TRBV6-1; size: .; J: TRBJ1-1; CDR3: ASGRDKGGTEAF
V: TRBV28; size: many; J: .; CDR3: ASIQRGILRYEQY
V: TRBV5-3; size: .; J: TRBJ2-2; CDR3: ASSLASGTGELF
V: TRBV28; size: few; J: .; CDR3: ASSIFGYYEQY
V: TRBV11-2; size: many; J: TRBJ2-3; CDR3: ASSLDRADTQY
V: TRBV6-1; size: many; J: TRBJ2-1; CDR3: ASSSPGTQF
V: TRBV28; size: once; J: TRBJ1-4; CDR3: ASSPLDSATNEKLF
V: TRBV6-6; size: many; J: TRBJ2-5; CDR3: ASSYRTSGRQETQY
V: TRBV10-1; size: .; J: TRBJ1-2; CDR3: AGRGGPNYGYT
V: TRBV6-1; size: few; J: TRBJ2-1; CDR3: ASSEAGSVLEQF
V: TRBV7-8; size: .; J: TRBJ2-3; CDR3: ASSLAGGGSTDTQY
V: TRBV6-2/TRBV6-3; size: few; J: TRBJ1-2; CDR3: ATDINRGNGYT
V: TRBV12-3/TRBV12-4; size: .; J: TRBJ1-6; CDR3: ASSFTGDGSPLH
V: TRBV7-8; size: many; J: TRBJ2-5; CDR3: ASSMELGLQETQY
V: TRBV7-2; size: many; J: TRBJ1-2; CDR3: ASSLALRQGLGYT
V: TRBV7-8; size: .; J: TRBJ2-6; CDR3: ASSLGFGSNVLT